This is a list of T cell receptor beta chains from one sample in a study of blood T cell repertoires in COVID-19. TCRdb's table, derived via immunoSEQ multiplex PCR, lists solely in-frame clones and lacks some. The profile shows about 98,000 clones, around 85% of them singletons. The sequenced sample consisted of peripheral blood. These receptors were obtained from a woman at least 80 years old with acute or convalescent COVID-19. CDR3s include the opening cysteine and the closing phenylalanine or tryptophan. A D gene is named only where the DNA matches it firmly. Some rows have no size entry. The others give once, few or many, or a class for an expanded clone.

J,V,length,size,D,CDR3,DNA
TRBJ1-2,TRBV19,13,-,-,CASSIGQVGGYTF,TGTGCCAGTAGTATAGGGCAGGTCGGTGGCTACACCTTC
TRBJ1-2,TRBV7-9,16,few,-,CASSPRVGEGVNGYTF,TGTGCCAGCAGTCCCCGCGTGGGCGAGGGGGTCAATGGCTACACCTTC
TRBJ1-2,TRBV6-2/TRBV6-3,13,few,-,CASSQPPTPSYTF,TGTGCCAGCAGCCAACCCCCGACTCCAAGCTACACCTTC
TRBJ2-2,TRBV19,15,-,TRBD1,CASSGQGLNTGELFF,TGTGCCAGTAGTGGACAGGGGTTGAACACCGGGGAGCTGTTTTTT
TRBJ1-5,TRBV5-6,16,-,-,CASSFAGRGLGQPQHF,TGTGCCAGCAGCTTTGCGGGCAGGGGATTGGGGCAGCCCCAGCATTTT
TRBJ1-2,TRBV19,16,-,TRBD1,CASSTLGQGTYYGYTF,TGTGCCAGTAGTACCCTAGGACAGGGGACCTACTATGGCTACACCTTC
TRBJ2-3,TRBV14,15,-,TRBD2,CASSPLAGRSDTQYF,TGTGCCAGCAGCCCTCTAGCGGGGAGGTCAGATACGCAGTATTTT
TRBJ1-1,TRBV7-2,15,-,-,CASRSFGGLNTEAFF,TGTGCCAGCAGAAGCTTTGGGGGCCTGAACACTGAAGCTTTCTTT
TRBJ2-1,TRBV30,12,few,-,CAWRRGSGEQFF,TGTGCCTGGAGGAGAGGGTCTGGTGAGCAGTTCTTC
TRBJ2-3,TRBV5-1,16,-,-,CASSLGQGGGTDTQYF,TGCGCCAGCAGCTTGGGACAGGGAGGAGGCACAGATACGCAGTATTTT
TRBJ1-2,TRBV28,14,-,-,CASSSGQRDYGYTF,TGTGCCAGCAGTTCCGGACAGAGAGACTATGGCTACACCTTC
TRBJ2-5,TRBV7-2,19,few,-,CASSLATRGLHNVRETQYF,TGTGCCAGCAGCTTAGCGACGCGGGGCCTACATAACGTCCGGGAGACCCAGTACTTC
TRBJ1-1,TRBV12-3/TRBV12-4,11,-,-,CASTSRGGAFF,TGTGCCAGCACCTCTAGGGGGGGAGCTTTCTTT
TRBJ2-5,TRBV19,16,-,-,CASSMDKSHGGETQYF,TGTGCCAGTAGTATGGACAAGTCCCACGGTGGGGAGACCCAGTACTTC
TRBJ2-5,TRBV5-1,15,-,TRBD2,CASSLSGGGRETQYF,TGCGCCAGCAGCCTTAGCGGGGGGGGTCGGGAGACCCAGTACTTC
TRBJ2-2,TRBV6-5,14,-,-,CASRQRGNTGELFF,TGTGCCAGCAGACAACGGGGGAACACCGGGGAGCTGTTTTTT
TRBJ2-3,TRBV9,13,-,-,CASSAPSTDTQYF,TGTGCCAGCAGCGCCCCAAGCACAGATACGCAGTATTTT
TRBJ2-3,TRBV3-1/TRBV3-2,17,-,-,CASSQTLRPLSTDTQYF,TGTGCCAGCAGCCAGACTCTGCGACCCCTTAGCACAGATACGCAGTATTTT
TRBJ2-1,TRBV28,13,-,-,CASSLGGQNEQFF,TGTGCCAGCAGTTTGGGGGGGCAAAATGAGCAGTTCTTC
TRBJ1-5,TRBV30,14,-,-,CAWSAGDSNQPQHF,TGTGCCTGGAGTGCCGGGGATAGCAATCAGCCCCAGCATTTT
TRBJ1-6,TRBV5-6,16,-,TRBD1,CVSSAGTGAGDSPLHF,TGTGTCAGCAGCGCCGGGACAGGAGCTGGCGATTCACCCCTCCACTTT
TRBJ1-5,TRBV2,16,-,TRBD1,CASSLQGFPSNQPQHF,TGTGCCAGCAGTTTACAGGGGTTCCCTAGCAATCAGCCCCAGCATTTT
TRBJ2-2,TRBV7-3,15,-,TRBD1,CASSPGQGGTGELFF,TGTGCCAGCAGCCCGGGACAGGGCGGGACCGGGGAGCTGTTTTTT
TRBJ2-3,TRBV6-5,15,-,TRBD2,CASRRLAVSTDTQYF,TGTGCCAGCAGAAGACTAGCGGTTAGCACAGATACGCAGTATTTT
TRBJ2-2,TRBV18,16,-,TRBD1,CASSPNPGQTTGELFF,TGTGCCAGCTCACCCAATCCGGGACAGACGACCGGGGAGCTGTTTTTT
TRBJ1-2,TRBV30,14,-,TRBD1,CAWRMGQANYGYTF,TGTGCCTGGAGAATGGGACAGGCAAACTATGGCTACACCTTC
TRBJ1-5,TRBV14,13,-,-,CASSLAGDQPQHF,TGTGCCAGCAGCCTGGCGGGAGATCAGCCCCAGCATTTT
TRBJ1-6,TRBV19,14,-,TRBD1,CASSPGQVPSPLHF,TGTGCCAGTAGCCCGGGACAGGTGCCTTCACCCCTCCACTTT
TRBJ2-5,TRBV28,14,-,-,CASFPRGGAETQYF,TGTGCCAGCTTCCCGAGGGGGGGGGCGGAGACCCAGTACTTC
TRBJ2-1,TRBV7-2,15,-,TRBD2,CASSLWRGGPNEQFF,TGTGCCAGCAGCTTATGGCGGGGGGGCCCCAATGAGCAGTTCTTC
TRBJ2-1,TRBV20-1,14,few,-,CSASRMGSAVEQFF,TGCAGTGCTAGTAGGATGGGTAGCGCAGTTGAGCAGTTCTTC
TRBJ2-3,TRBV28,17,-,TRBD2,CASSSGRGGVGTDTQYF,TGTGCCAGCAGTTCGGGCCGTGGGGGGGTCGGCACAGATACGCAGTATTTT
TRBJ2-1,TRBV7-2,14,-,TRBD2,CASSPGTSFNEQFF,TGTGCCAGCAGCCCCGGGACTAGCTTCAATGAGCAGTTCTTC